These T cell receptor beta chains were read from a single sample in a study of blood T cell repertoires in COVID-19. Produced via immunoSEQ multiplex PCR; TCRdb's table is partial and in-frame only. The sample lists approximately 140,000 clones, about four fifths occurring once. The sample comprised PBMCs or T cells enriched from blood (not recorded which). The receptors come from a woman aged 45-60 years with acute COVID-19. Each CDR3 is given with its conserved first and last residue. The order of the fields is J gene, clone size, V gene, CDR3 protein. The size entry is marked missing in some rows and otherwise reads once, few, many or a size class.

J gene: TRBJ1-3
clone size: -
V gene: TRBV6-1
CDR3 protein: CASYRGTGNTIYF

J gene: TRBJ2-1
clone size: -
V gene: TRBV10-3
CDR3 protein: CAIRAGLATNNEQFF

J gene: TRBJ2-1
clone size: -
V gene: TRBV7-2
CDR3 protein: CASSYERGPYNEQFF

J gene: TRBJ1-2
clone size: -
V gene: TRBV5-6
CDR3 protein: CASSTSRSGINYGYTF

J gene: TRBJ2-1
clone size: -
V gene: TRBV6-2/TRBV6-3
CDR3 protein: CASSLTGRAYNEQFF

J gene: TRBJ2-7
clone size: -
V gene: TRBV2
CDR3 protein: CASSVQGQNYEQYF

J gene: TRBJ1-1
clone size: -
V gene: TRBV11-2
CDR3 protein: CASSQGQGWAEAFF

J gene: TRBJ2-5
clone size: -
V gene: TRBV29-1
CDR3 protein: CSVLSEGETQYF

J gene: TRBJ1-5
clone size: -
V gene: TRBV6-2/TRBV6-3
CDR3 protein: CASSTRDKSRQPQHF

J gene: TRBJ2-1
clone size: few
V gene: TRBV6-1
CDR3 protein: CASSEAESGNNEQFF

J gene: TRBJ1-2
clone size: once
V gene: TRBV19
CDR3 protein: CASTRGQGGYYGYTF

J gene: TRBJ1-1
clone size: -
V gene: TRBV11-2
CDR3 protein: CASSLVLGGQAEAFF

J gene: TRBJ1-2
clone size: -
V gene: TRBV4-3
CDR3 protein: CASSQGPVTGVGYTF

J gene: TRBJ2-1
clone size: -
V gene: TRBV7-3
CDR3 protein: CASSLTPARGLYNEQFF

J gene: TRBJ2-2
clone size: -
V gene: TRBV19
CDR3 protein: CASSSTANTGELFF

J gene: TRBJ2-5
clone size: -
V gene: TRBV19
CDR3 protein: CASSPTGGVETQYF

J gene: TRBJ1-1
clone size: -
V gene: TRBV2
CDR3 protein: CASRRGSTEAFF

J gene: TRBJ1-1
clone size: -
V gene: TRBV11-1
CDR3 protein: CASSWQGGTEAFF

J gene: TRBJ2-7
clone size: -
V gene: TRBV7-9
CDR3 protein: CASSLKERVYEQYF

J gene: TRBJ2-5
clone size: once
V gene: TRBV19
CDR3 protein: CASSSGSMRETQYF

J gene: TRBJ1-1
clone size: -
V gene: TRBV19
CDR3 protein: CASSPGWDTEAFF